The present T cell receptor (beta chain) was sequenced within a study of vaccination and CD4 T cells after COVID-19. Note on this clonotype: What it recognizes is unknown. A read error may account for a junction end that differs from germline.

Study observations and caveats: Convalescent patients saw a median around 83% of their reactive clones show up only after vaccination.

Per the germline V gene, CDR1 is DFQATT and CDR2 is SNEGSKA (reference sequence). This CDR3 region has 11 residues. The assay that was used to sequence DNA from cultured CD4+ T cells was the Oncomine TCR Beta short-read assay. Each CDR3 protein gets one entry after TCRdb re-called the PCR reads with MiXCR. The sample yields fewer than 25,000 distinct CDR3 sequences, over 35% seen once. Treatment in this sample: roughly 10-day PBMC culture with coronavirus spike peptide pools or control peptides (ViraFEST assay). Expanded clonotypes were found by TCR sequencing after peptide-pool stimulation (ViraFEST). Fresh IL-2 medium was used to replace half of the medium on days 3 and 7.

V is TRBV20-1 and J is TRBJ1-2; D call uncertain. The TCR was taken from a human donor who received a COVID-19 vaccine. Sequencing was performed on CD4+ T cells from blood, cultured in vitro, taken before SARS-CoV-2 vaccination. The CDR3 sequence: CSAASVDGYAF. The CDR3 DNA reads as TGCAGTGCCGCATCCGTAGATGGCTACGCCTTC.